The 9 T cell receptor beta chains below were found in one sample sequenced in a study of identical twins. TCRdb reanalysed the 5' RACE reads using MiXCR and keeps one entry per CDR3 protein. This sample has roughly 290,000 distinct CDR3 sequences; less than 9.5% occur once, and the top ten carry under 7.5%. The data also belong to a second study, concerning yellow fever vaccine responses in identical twins.

The sample taken for sequencing was CD8+ T cells sorted from blood. The origin of the receptors is a woman between 18 and 29 years old in good health.

The table lists this clonotype with many counts. The chain carries TRBV6-2 or TRBV6-3 and TRBJ2-5, with TRBD1 matching 12 bases. The CDR3 contains 18 residues. Germline V gene data show CDR1 as MNHEY and CDR2 as SVGEGT. Trimming at V came to 0 bases and at J to 1 base, leaving 6 bases not matched to a gene. CDR3 residues: CASSYSRDRGLLQETQYF. The CDR3 DNA is TGTGCCAGCAGTTACTCGCGGGACAGGGGGCTCCTCCAAGAGACCCAGTACTTC.

This clonotype was seen more than once but under ten times. The genes are TRBV6-1 and TRBJ2-5, with D possibly TRBD1 on 6 matching bases. The V end was cut by 6 bases, the J end by 6 bases, with 11 bases between. Germline loops: CDR1 MNHNS, CDR2 SASEGT. The CDR3 length is 12 residues. CDR3 in DNA: TGTGCCAGCAGCGAGGGGGACAAGACCCAGTACTTC. Protein sequence: CASSEGDKTQYF.

This clonotype has just a few counts. The chain joins TRBV6-2 or TRBV6-3 to TRBJ2-5, with a tentative D call TRBD1 (6 bases). Germline CDR1 is MNHEY and CDR2 is SVGEGT. The CDR3 has 15 residues. Trimming took off 4 bases at V and 2 bases at J, with 14 bases between the two ends. This CDR3 is CASSSLARGQETQYF. CDR3 bases: TGTGCCAGCAGTTCGCTAGCCAGGGGTCAAGAGACCCAGTACTTC.

This clonotype was detected ten times or more. An end of the junction differs from the germline gene, which may be a read error. The V gene is TRBV7-2, the J gene TRBJ2-7, with 7 positions matching TRBD2. There are 15 residues in the CDR3. CDR1 is SGHTA, CDR2 FQGNSA, per germline. The CDR3, as DNA: TGTGCCAGCAGCTTGGGGGGGGGGTTTTCCTCCGAGCAGTACTTC. It translates to CASSLGGGFSSEQYF.

This chain links TRBV29-1 with TRBJ2-7; maybe TRBD2 (5 bases). Germline V gene sequence: CDR1 SQVTM, CDR2 ANQGSEA. The CDR3 sequence is 12 residues long. V lost 4 bases, J lost 1 base, and 8 bases lay in between. CDR3 nucleotide sequence: TGCAGCGTTGTACCGGGGTCCTACGAGCAGTACTTC. Protein product: CSVVPGSYEQYF.

This clonotype was observed a few times. The J gene is TRBJ2-3, the V gene TRBV9; 7 bases align to TRBD2. The germline V gene has CDR1 SGDLS and CDR2 YYNGEE. V gave up 6 bases and J gave up 7 bases; unmatched junction bases: 14. CDR3 length: 15 amino acids. CDR3 region: CASTAGGGLGNTQYF. CDR3 bases: TGTGCCAGCACGGCGGGCGGGGGACTCGGGAATACGCAGTATTTT.

This clonotype has a count of ten or more. This rearrangement joins TRBV29-1 to TRBJ2-7, with D unclear. The CDR3 runs to 14 residues. The germline V gene has CDR1 SQVTM and CDR2 ANQGSEA. V gave up 3 bases and J gave up 0 bases, with 12 bases separating them. CDR3: CSVEAGHISYEQYF. CDR3 nucleotide sequence: TGCAGCGTTGAGGCAGGCCACATCTCCTACGAGCAGTACTTC.

This clonotype showed up just a few times. This chain's CDR3 is CASSYSIWLAGGLMSGELFF. The CDR3 region has the DNA TGTGCCAGCAGTTACTCGATCTGGCTAGCGGGGGGGCTAATGTCCGGGGAGCTGTTTTTT. The rearrangement joins TRBV6-2 or TRBV6-3 to TRBJ2-2, with 12 bases lining up with TRBD2. Germline CDR1 MNHEY, CDR2 SVGEGT. The ends lost 0 bases at V and 6 bases at J; junction bases unmatched: 14. The CDR3 length is 20 residues.

This clonotype was seen repeatedly, ten times or more. V and J are TRBV28 and TRBJ2-5, with D perhaps TRBD2 (6 bases). V was trimmed by 1 base and J by 3 bases, leaving 12 bases between them. The CDR3 has 15 residues. Germline V gene sequence: CDR1 MDHEN, CDR2 SYDVKM. The CDR3 sequence: CASSLYVGGKETQYF. In nucleotides, the CDR3 is TGTGCCAGCAGTTTATATGTGGGGGGAAAAGAGACCCAGTACTTC. The variable domain in full, with the rest retrieved from reference TRBV28 and TRBJ2-5, is DVKVTQSSRYLVKRTGEKVFLECVQDMDHENMFWYRQDPGLGLRLIYFSYDVKMKEKGDIPEGYSVSREKKERFSLILESASTNQTSMYLCASSLYVGGKETQYFGPGTRLLVL.